The clone carrying this T cell receptor beta chain came up many times. The sample comes from a study of neurological immune-mediated disorders. Germline assignment: CDR1 DFQATT and CDR2 SNEGSKA (reference sequence). V was cut by 4 bases and J by 5 bases, with 11 bases left in between. The CDR3 totals 12 residues. cDNA synthesis was performed by 5'RACE with 10-nucleotide random UMIs. TCRdb recomputed calls from the 5' RACE reads with MiXCR, one row per CDR3 protein. Among about 59,000 distinct CDR3 sequences, around 24% were seen once, and the ten largest hold 3.5% to 5.5%. This sample's time point: technical triplicate 2.

Material: PBMCs. The chain carries TRBV20-1 and TRBJ2-5; D ambiguous. The TCR sequence derives from a man aged 55 to 70 with HTLV-1-associated myelopathy (HAM/TSP). The CDR3 sequence: CSATDLGETQYF. As DNA, the CDR3 is TGCAGTGCTACCGACCTGGGGGAGACCCAGTACTTC.